These T cell receptor beta chains were read from a single sample in a study of OX40 agonist ivuxolimab in advanced cancers. The data were produced by immunoSEQ multiplex PCR, yet TCRdb's version contains in-frame clones alone and is incomplete. The profile covers fewer than 50,000 clones, with 80% to 95% appearing a single time and approximately 16% taken by the ten largest. This specimen consisted of CD4+ or CD8+ T cells sorted from blood, obtained in a trial of the OX40 agonist ivuxolimab. These receptors originate from an adult with an advanced solid tumor such as melanoma, head and neck, liver or kidney cancer. Each CDR3 is given with its conserved first and last residue. The D gene is left open where the match is weak. Size is omitted from some rows. Given values are once, few, many or a class for expanded clones.

d_gene	v_gene	abundance	j_gene	CDR3nt	CDR3aa
TRBD2	TRBV27	.	TRBJ2-3	TGTGCCAGCAGTTTAAGGTTAGCGGGCCCCCTGGATGCGCAGTATTTT	CASSLRLAGPLDAQYF
.	TRBV19	.	TRBJ2-1	TGTGCCAGTAGTATAGTGGACGGAGCCTACAATGAGCAGTTCTTC	CASSIVDGAYNEQFF
.	TRBV4-1	.	TRBJ2-7	TGCGCCAGCAGCCAAGGACAGGGAGGGGGCTACGAGCAGTACTTC	CASSQGQGGGYEQYF
.	TRBV27	.	TRBJ2-7	TGTGCCACATCTTTTTTGGTAACGGAGTTCTCCGGCGAGCAGTACTTC	CATSFLVTEFSGEQYF
.	TRBV7-9	.	TRBJ2-1	TGTGCCAGCAGCGCGTACAGGGATGAGCAGTTCTTC	CASSAYRDEQFF
.	TRBV7-8	once	TRBJ2-7	TGTGCCAGCAGCCTGAGGGGATTTGCCGAGCAGTACTTC	CASSLRGFAEQYF
.	TRBV16	.	TRBJ2-7	TGTGCCAGCAGCCAACACAGCTCCTACGAGCAGTACTTC	CASSQHSSYEQYF
.	TRBV5-1	.	TRBJ2-5	TGCGCCAGCAGCTTCTCCGACAGGGAGGCAGAGACCCAGTACTTC	CASSFSDREAETQYF
.	TRBV6-5	.	TRBJ1-2	TGTGCCAGCAGTTACGGACGCTCTGGCTACACCTTC	CASSYGRSGYTF
.	TRBV27	.	TRBJ2-1	TGTGCCAGCAGTTGGGGGAGGAACAATGAGCAGTTCTTC	CASSWGRNNEQFF
TRBD2	TRBV19	.	TRBJ2-7	TGTGCCAGTAGTATAGTACTAGCGGACACCTACGAGCAGTACTTC	CASSIVLADTYEQYF
.	TRBV12-1	.	TRBJ2-5	TGTGCCAGCAGCTTTGTCTCCTCCGACAGGGGTTTTGCGGTGGAGACCCAGTACTTC	CASSFVSSDRGFAVETQYF
TRBD2	TRBV7-9	.	TRBJ2-1	TGTGCCAGCAGCTTACCCGAGCTGGGGGGGTCCTACAATGAGCAGTTCTTC	CASSLPELGGSYNEQFF
.	TRBV6-6	.	TRBJ2-2	TGTGCCAGCAGTTATCTCGGGGAGCTGTTTTTT	CASSYLGELFF
.	TRBV15	.	TRBJ2-1	TGTGCCACCAGCACGCTCTCTTCCTACAATGAGCAGTTCTTC	CATSTLSSYNEQFF
.	TRBV9	.	TRBJ2-3	TGTGCCAGCGGCGGTGGGGCTAGGGAAGATACGCAGTATTTT	CASGGGAREDTQYF
.	TRBV4-1	.	TRBJ1-6	TGCGCCAGCAGCCAAGAAGAGGGACGGAGGGATTCACCCCTCCACTTT	CASSQEEGRRDSPLHF
TRBD2	TRBV15	.	TRBJ2-1	TGTGCCACCAGGGTGGGAGTAGCGGGGCTCAATGAGCAGTTCTTC	CATRVGVAGLNEQFF
TRBD1	TRBV27	.	TRBJ2-7	TGTGCCAGCAGTCCGGGACAGGGGATCTACGAGCAGTACTTC	CASSPGQGIYEQYF
TRBD1	TRBV10-1	.	TRBJ1-1	TGCGCCAGCAGTGAGGGACAGGGAGGCACTGAAGCTTTCTTT	CASSEGQGGTEAFF
.	TRBV14	.	TRBJ2-3	TGTGCCAGCAGAGCGACTAGTCTCTCAGATACGCAGTATTTT	CASRATSLSDTQYF
TRBD1	TRBV27	.	TRBJ2-5	TGTGCCAGCAGTTTATCGGCAGGGGGCCAAGAGACCCAGTACTTC	CASSLSAGGQETQYF
TRBD1	TRBV28	.	TRBJ1-5	TGTGCCAGCAGGACAGGACAGGCGGAGCTGTTGGCCCAGCATTTT	CASRTGQAELLAQHF
.	TRBV19	.	TRBJ2-7	TGTGCCAGTAGTATAGGAACAGGCGGTACCTACGAGCAGTACTTC	CASSIGTGGTYEQYF
TRBD1	TRBV7-3	.	TRBJ2-1	TGTGCCAGCAGCTTAACAGGGACAGGGGACAATGAGCAGTTCTTC	CASSLTGTGDNEQFF
.	TRBV6-5	.	TRBJ1-2	TGTGCCAGCAGGATGATAAGGGCCGGCTATGGCTACACCTTC	CASRMIRAGYGYTF
TRBD1	TRBV7-9	.	TRBJ1-1	TGTGCCAGCAGCTCGGCCGGGACAGCGGTCCCTGAAGCTTTCTTT	CASSSAGTAVPEAFF
.	TRBV6-5	.	TRBJ1-1	TGTGCCAGCAGTTACTCTATGAACACTGAAGCTTTCTTT	CASSYSMNTEAFF
.	TRBV7-9	.	TRBJ2-2	TGTGCCAGCAGATTTACGGGACACGTATACACCGGGGAGCTGTTTTTT	CASRFTGHVYTGELFF
TRBD2	TRBV11-3	.	TRBJ2-1	TGTGCCAGCAGCCTTGAGCGGGACCCTCGGTATGAGCAGTTCTTC	CASSLERDPRYEQFF
.	TRBV27	.	TRBJ1-5	TGTGCCAGCAGGCCTAGAGGTGATTCTCAGCCCCAGCATTTT	CASRPRGDSQPQHF
TRBD1	TRBV29-1	once	TRBJ2-1	TGCAGCGCTCATGGAGGACAGGTAAATGAGCAGTTCTTC	CSAHGGQVNEQFF
.	TRBV5-5	once	TRBJ2-7	TGTGCCAGCAGTCTCCAGGGAGCCAACGAGCAGTACTTC	CASSLQGANEQYF
.	TRBV19	.	TRBJ2-2	TGTGCCAGTACTCCTACGTTCTCCGGGGAGCTGTTTTTT	CASTPTFSGELFF
.	TRBV6-5	.	TRBJ2-2	TGTGCCAGCAGCTTCAACACCCACACCGGGGAGCTGTTTTTT	CASSFNTHTGELFF
TRBD1	TRBV5-1	.	TRBJ1-1	TGCGCCAGCAGAACTGGACAGGGGGGGTTAATGAACACTGAAGCTTTCTTT	CASRTGQGGLMNTEAFF
.	TRBV28	.	TRBJ1-4	TGTGCCACTTGGGGGGGAGGACAGATCAATGAAAAACTGTTTTTT	CATWGGGQINEKLFF
.	TRBV7-6	.	TRBJ2-3	TGTGCCAGCAGCTTATGGACAGATACGCAGTATTTT	CASSLWTDTQYF
.	TRBV7-2	.	TRBJ2-3	TGTGCCAGCAGCTTAGGAGTCGACAGCACAGATACGCAGTATTTT	CASSLGVDSTDTQYF
TRBD2	TRBV5-1	.	TRBJ2-7	TGCGCCAGCAGCCCCATGGGGGAGGGCCACTACGAGCAGTACTTC	CASSPMGEGHYEQYF
TRBD1	TRBV7-2	once	TRBJ1-1	TGTGCCAGCAGCTTAGTTCAGGGGGTCGGCACTGAAGCTTTCTTT	CASSLVQGVGTEAFF
TRBD2	TRBV6-1	.	TRBJ2-7	TGTGCCAGCAGTGGACTAGCGGGAGTAAATTACGAGCAGTACTTC	CASSGLAGVNYEQYF
.	TRBV6-6	.	TRBJ1-3	TGTGCCAGCACCGAAAAGGGCTCTGGAAACACCATATATTTT	CASTEKGSGNTIYF
.	TRBV5-1	.	TRBJ2-1	TGCGCCAGCAGCCCTACTAGCTACAATGAGCAGTTCTTC	CASSPTSYNEQFF
.	TRBV19	.	TRBJ2-1	TGTGCCAGTACCCCCGGGATTTCCTACAATGAGCAGTTCTTC	CASTPGISYNEQFF
.	TRBV7-9	.	TRBJ2-7	TGTGCCAGCAGCCCCGGGGCCTCCTACGAGCAGTACTTC	CASSPGASYEQYF
.	TRBV9	.	TRBJ1-5	TGTGCCAGCAGCGTAGGTTACGGTTACAATCAGCCCCAGCATTTT	CASSVGYGYNQPQHF
TRBD2	TRBV9	.	TRBJ2-7	TGTGCCAGCAGCGTAGGATGGGGCGGGAGTGCGTACGAGCAGTACTTC	CASSVGWGGSAYEQYF
TRBD2	TRBV13	.	TRBJ2-7	TGTGCCAGCAGCGGCCGACTAGCGGGAGTGAGCTCCTACGAGCAGTACTTC	CASSGRLAGVSSYEQYF
.	TRBV7-9	.	TRBJ2-7	TGTGCCAGCAGCTCCGGGCCCCGCTACGAGCAGTACTTC	CASSSGPRYEQYF
.	TRBV27	.	TRBJ2-2	TGTGCCAGCAGTTTAGAGTTTAGGCACACCGGGGAGCTGTTTTTT	CASSLEFRHTGELFF
TRBD1	TRBV6-5	.	TRBJ2-7	TGTGCCAGCACCGACGCCGGACAGGAACCCTACGAGCAGTACTTC	CASTDAGQEPYEQYF